Listed here are 21 T cell receptor beta chains from one sample, sequenced in a study of T cell responses to AZD1222 COVID-19 vaccine. Sequencing used immunoSEQ multiplex PCR; TCRdb keeps in-frame clones, though not all of them. The data show some 120,000 clones, 90% to 95% seen once. Sequenced here: peripheral blood, sampled on day 0 of AZD1222 vaccination. All receptors come from an adult in good health.

The chain has TRBV5-1 and TRBJ1-4, with a weak D call TRBD1 (5 bases). This CDR3 has 17 residues. The V and J ends lost 0 bases and 1 base respectively, with 13 bases between them. CDR1 SGHRS and CDR2 YFSETQ come from the germline V gene. CDR3 amino acids: CASSLGQGAGTNEKLFF. CDR3 sequence (DNA): TGCGCCAGCAGCTTGGGTCAGGGTGCAGGAACTAATGAAAAACTGTTTTTT.

The rearrangement joins TRBV5-5 to TRBJ1-2; D remains ambiguous. The CDR3 runs 12 residues. The germline CDR1 and CDR2 sequences are SGHKS and YYEKEE (reference sequence). V was clipped by 4 bases and J by 2 bases, with 6 bases between them. CDR3 region: CASSPDNYGYTF. In DNA, the CDR3 is TGTGCCAGCAGCCCCGACAACTATGGCTACACCTTC.

The rearrangement uses TRBV7-3 and TRBJ2-1; D remains unclear. Looked up from germline, CDR1 is SGHTA and CDR2 is FQGTGA. The CDR3 runs to 14 residues. Trimming cost V 2 bases and J 0 bases, with 5 bases left between them. The DNA for the CDR3 is TGTGCCAGCAGCTTAGCGGACTCCTACAATGAGCAGTTCTTC. Its protein product is CASSLADSYNEQFF.

This rearrangement joins TRBV12-3 or TRBV12-4 to TRBJ1-5; D is uncertain. V gave up 7 bases and J gave up 7 bases, with 14 bases separating them. The CDR3 length is 13 residues. The CDR3 DNA follows: TGTGCCAGCAAAAAACGGGGAACCCAGCCCCAGCATTTT. This codes for CASKKRGTQPQHF.

This chain connects TRBV5-1 to TRBJ2-7, with D possibly matching TRBD2 (6 bases). CDR3 length: 14 amino acids. CDR1 SGHRS and CDR2 YFSETQ come from the germline V gene. V was trimmed by 4 bases and J by 2 bases, leaving 13 bases between them. This chain's CDR3 is CASSNSGFTYEQYF. As DNA, the CDR3 is TGCGCCAGCAGCAATAGCGGTTTTACCTACGAGCAGTACTTC.

The chain recombines TRBV30 with TRBJ1-5, with TRBD1 identical over 7 bases. CDR1 and CDR2 from the germline V gene are GTSNPN and SVGIG (reference sequence). Trimming took 5 bases from V and 4 from J; bases not matched to a gene: 5. The CDR3 sequence is 13 residues long. CDR3 DNA sequence: TGTGCCTGGGGCCGGGACAGAAATCAGCCCCAGCATTTT. Its translation is CAWGRDRNQPQHF.

This clone has a single count. This sequence joins TRBV28 and TRBJ2-3; 8 bases are a match to TRBD1. The junction had 11 bases not matched to a gene; V was cut back by 7 bases and J by 2 bases. Germline V gene data show CDR1 as MDHEN and CDR2 as SYDVKM. The CDR3 covers 16 residues. The CDR3 DNA reads as TGTGCCAGCACTCCTCCAGGGGGCCTCTCCACAGATACGCAGTATTTT. Protein product: CASTPPGGLSTDTQYF.

The V gene is TRBV3-1 (or the pseudogene TRBV3-2), the J gene TRBJ1-2, with 10 bases fitting TRBD1. CDR1 is LGHDT, CDR2 YNNKEL, per germline (reference sequence). The V and J ends lost 4 bases and 4 bases, in that order; junction bases with no gene match: 6. This CDR3 is 15 amino acids long. The CDR3: CASSLRDRGAYGYTF. As DNA, the CDR3 is TGTGCCAGCAGCCTCCGGGACAGGGGAGCCTATGGCTACACCTTC.

V usage is TRBV28 and J usage is TRBJ2-1; 12 nucleotides agree with TRBD1. The CDR3 loop spans 20 amino acids. V was clipped by 4 bases and J by 3 bases; unmatched bases: 16. Per germline, CDR1 MDHEN and CDR2 SYDVKM. In nucleotides, the CDR3 is TGTGCCAGCAGTTCCTTTGGGACAGGGGGCACGGGAGGGTTCTACAATGAGCAGTTCTTC. This codes for CASSSFGTGGTGGFYNEQFF. Full variable domain (outside the CDR3, taken from reference TRBV28 and TRBJ2-1): DVKVTQSSRYLVKRTGEKVFLECVQDMDHENMFWYRQDPGLGLRLIYFSYDVKMKEKGDIPEGYSVSREKKERFSLILESASTNQTSMYLCASSSFGTGGTGGFYNEQFFGPGTRLTVL.

The chain combines TRBV9 with TRBJ1-3; D might be TRBD1 (5 bases). This CDR3 has 14 amino acids. CDR1 SGDLS and CDR2 YYNGEE come from the germline V gene. The ends were cut back, 4 bases at V and 7 bases at J, with 15 bases in the middle. This chain's CDR3 is CASSPPQGRNTIYF. The CDR3 coding sequence is TGTGCCAGCAGCCCCCCGCAGGGTAGGAACACCATATATTTT.

The V gene is TRBV5-4, the J gene TRBJ2-5; the match to TRBD1 covers 8 bases. This CDR3 has 17 amino acids. In germline, CDR1 is SGHNT, CDR2 YYREEE (reference sequence). With V trimmed by 2 bases and J by 3 bases, 12 bases remained unmatched. The DNA of the CDR3 is TGTGCCAGCAGCTTAAGGTCCGGACAGGGAAGGGAAGAGACCCAGTACTTC. Translation: CASSLRSGQGREETQYF. Full variable domain (remainder filled in from reference TRBV5-4 and TRBJ2-5): ETGVTQSPTHLIKTRGQQVTLRCSSQSGHNTVSWYQQALGQGPQFIFQYYREEENGRGNFPPRFSGLQFPNYSSELNVNALELDDSALYLCASSLRSGQGREETQYFGPGTRLLVL.

V gene TRBV5-1 combines with J gene TRBJ2-5, with 10 positions matching TRBD2. Germline values: CDR1 SGHRS, CDR2 YFSETQ. The ends lost 3 bases at V and 2 bases at J; junction bases unmatched: 1. This CDR3 region has 14 residues. The CDR3 region has the DNA TGCGCCAGCAGCTGGACTAGCGGACAAGAGACCCAGTACTTC. It translates to CASSWTSGQETQYF.

The rearrangement joins TRBV10-2 to TRBJ1-2; 7 nucleotides match TRBD1. This CDR3 has 14 residues. Germline CDR1 and CDR2: WSHSY and SAAADI. The V segment lost 4 bases and the J segment 4 bases; nucleotides outside the gene matches: 6. The CDR3 here is CASSGQGRGYGYTF. CDR3 in DNA: TGCGCCAGCAGTGGACAGGGTCGCGGCTATGGCTACACCTTC.

The chain is built from TRBV7-2 and TRBJ1-3; a weak D match, TRBD1 (5 bases). V lost 4 bases and J 4 bases, leaving 11 bases between the germline ends. The CDR3 totals 14 residues. Germline V gene data show CDR1 as SGHTA and CDR2 as FQGNSA. In DNA, the CDR3 is TGTGCCAGCAGCTGGGGCCCGGGAGGAAACACCATATATTTT. It translates to CASSWGPGGNTIYF.

The V gene is TRBV24-1, the J gene TRBJ2-1; TRBD2 matches 16 bases. V trimming: 4 bases; J trimming: 8 bases; junction bases outside the gene matches: 1. This CDR3 comprises 15 residues. In germline, CDR1 is KGHDR, CDR2 SFDVKD. In DNA, the CDR3 is TGTGCCACCAGTGACGGGACTAGCGGGAGGGATGAGCAGTTCTTC. Its translation is CATSDGTSGRDEQFF.

In this sample, this clone turned up once. The gene calls are TRBV29-1 and TRBJ2-7, with D tentatively TRBD1 (6 bases). CDR1 is SQVTM, CDR2 ANQGSEA, per germline. The CDR3 spans 13 residues. Trimming stripped 0 bases from V and 2 bases from J, with 8 bases between. Here the CDR3 reads CSVEDRGTYEQYF. The CDR3 bases are TGCAGCGTTGAAGACAGGGGAACCTACGAGCAGTACTTC.

CDR3 sequence (DNA): TGTGCCAGCAGTCTCACGACAGCCTCCTATGGCTACACCTTC. Translating it yields CASSLTTASYGYTF. The chain has TRBV28 and TRBJ1-2; TRBD1 might be the D (5 bases). Germline V gene sequence: CDR1 MDHEN, CDR2 SYDVKM. V was clipped by 5 bases and J by 4 bases, with 14 bases between them. CDR3 size: 14 residues.

This clone was observed a single time. This chain joins TRBV6-5 and TRBJ1-1, with 8 bases fitting TRBD1. The CDR3 loop spans 16 amino acids. CDR1 is MNHEY, CDR2 SVGAGI, per germline. V shed 0 bases, J shed 5 bases, and the junction held 8 bases outside the gene matches. CDR3: CASSYSTGEFVTEAFF. CDR3 DNA sequence: TGTGCCAGCAGTTACTCGACAGGGGAGTTTGTTACTGAAGCTTTCTTT.

The chain carries TRBV4-1 and TRBJ2-2; D is perhaps TRBD2 (5 bases). The germline gives CDR1 MGHRA, CDR2 YSYEKL. Trimming took off 0 bases at V and 7 bases at J, with 18 bases between the two ends. This CDR3 has 17 residues. The CDR3 reads CASSQDNRGTRGGELFF. CDR3 in DNA: TGCGCCAGCAGCCAAGATAATCGGGGAACCCGTGGCGGGGAGCTGTTTTTT.

This clone has a single count. The rearrangement links TRBV4-3 to TRBJ2-7, with D unresolved. CDR1 and CDR2 from the germline V gene are LGHNA and YSLEER. V lost 0 bases and J lost 2, with 11 bases in between. The CDR3 consists of 15 residues. The CDR3 coding sequence is TGCGCCAGCAGCCAAGATGCCCACAGTCCCTACGAGCAGTACTTC. Residues: CASSQDAHSPYEQYF.

The V gene is TRBV5-8, the J gene TRBJ1-2; the match to TRBD1 covers 7 bases. The germline V gene encodes CDR1 SGHTS and CDR2 YDEGEE. The CDR3 is made up of 14 amino acids. Unmatched junction bases numbered 4, after V lost 2 bases and J lost 3 bases. CDR3 sequence: CASSFAGTDYGYTF. The CDR3 bases are TGTGCCAGCAGCTTCGCCGGGACAGACTATGGCTACACCTTC.